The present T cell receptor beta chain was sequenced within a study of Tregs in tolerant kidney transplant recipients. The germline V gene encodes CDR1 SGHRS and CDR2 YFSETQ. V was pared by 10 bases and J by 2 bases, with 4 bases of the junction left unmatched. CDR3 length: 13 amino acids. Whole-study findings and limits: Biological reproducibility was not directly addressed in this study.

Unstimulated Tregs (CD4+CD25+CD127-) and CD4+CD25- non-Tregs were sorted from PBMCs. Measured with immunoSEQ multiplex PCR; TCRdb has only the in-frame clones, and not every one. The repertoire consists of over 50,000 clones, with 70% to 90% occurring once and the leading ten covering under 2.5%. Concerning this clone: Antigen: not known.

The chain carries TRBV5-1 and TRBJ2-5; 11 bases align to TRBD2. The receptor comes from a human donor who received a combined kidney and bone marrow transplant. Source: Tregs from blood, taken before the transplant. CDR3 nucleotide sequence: TGCGCCCCCAGGACTAGCGGGCAAGAGACCCAGTACTTC. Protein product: CAPRTSGQETQYF.